The 14 T cell receptor beta chains below all came from one sample that was sequenced in a study of blood T cell repertoires in COVID-19. Sequenced by immunoSEQ multiplex PCR; TCRdb stores in-frame clones only, minus some. The sample lists 75,000 to 95,000 clones, around 90% occurring once. Sequenced: peripheral blood. These receptors originate from a middle-aged man with active COVID-19.

This chain uses TRBV5-5 with TRBJ1-2, with 10 bases fitting TRBD1. The CDR3 has 17 amino acids. Trimming at V came to 1 base and at J to 5 bases, leaving 11 bases not matched to a gene. CDR1 SGHKS and CDR2 YYEKEE come from the germline V gene (reference sequence). CDR3 loop: CASSLSPGTGDGYGYTF. CDR3 nucleotides: TGTGCCAGCAGCTTGAGTCCCGGGACAGGGGACGGGTATGGCTACACCTTC. Looking up the rest from reference TRBV5-5 and TRBJ1-2 gives the full variable domain: DAGVTQSPTHLIKTRGQQVTLRCSPISGHKSVSWYQQVLGQGPQFIFQYYEKEERGRGNFPDRFSARQFPNYSSELNVNALLLGDSALYLCASSLSPGTGDGYGYTFGSGTRLTVV.

The chain links TRBV28 to TRBJ1-2; a possible D gene is TRBD1 (5 bases). The CDR3 spans 15 residues. The germline V and J ends were trimmed by 10 bases and 6 bases, with 24 bases remaining between them. Germline values: CDR1 MDHEN, CDR2 SYDVKM. CDR3 sequence (DNA): TGTGCCACCCCAAAACGTCAGGGAATTAATGATGGCTACACCTTC. It is translated as CATPKRQGINDGYTF.

The rearrangement joins TRBV6-5 to TRBJ2-7, with D unresolved. CDR1 and CDR2 from the germline V gene are MNHEY and SVGAGI. V was trimmed by 7 bases and J by 1 base, leaving 5 bases between them. The CDR3 covers 11 residues. The CDR3, as DNA: TGTGCCAGCATGCGGTCCTACGAGCAGTACTTC. Its protein product is CASMRSYEQYF.

This chain joins TRBV28 and TRBJ2-7, with 7 bases matching TRBD2. There are 16 residues in the CDR3. The junction had 11 bases not matched to a gene; V was cut back by 6 bases and J by 0 bases. CDR1 and CDR2 from the germline V gene are MDHEN and SYDVKM. CDR3 in amino acids: CASSRLSAGVSYEQYF. The CDR3 DNA sequence: TGTGCCAGCAGCCGTCTGAGCGCGGGAGTCTCCTACGAGCAGTACTTC.

This chain connects TRBV11-3 to TRBJ1-5; unclear D gene. The length of the CDR3 is 17 residues. The germline gives CDR1 SGHNT, CDR2 YENEEA. V was clipped by 2 bases and J by 2 bases, with 16 bases between them. CDR3 in amino acids: CASSLPVRGYGNQPQHF. The CDR3 DNA reads TGTGCCAGCAGCTTACCGGTTCGGGGTTATGGCAATCAGCCCCAGCATTTT.

The CDR3 nucleotides are TGTGCCAGCAGTCAAACCTCTAGGGGCGGTGGCAGGGGGAGAGGCTACACCTTC. Encoded protein: CASSQTSRGGGRGRGYTF. The chain couples TRBV6-6 to TRBJ1-2; 7 bases fit TRBD1. This CDR3 contains 18 residues. The J segment lost 8 bases and the V segment lost 5 bases, leaving 23 bases of the junction unmatched. Germline-derived CDR1 and CDR2 are MNHNY and SVGAGI (reference sequence).

The genes are TRBV4-1 and TRBJ2-1; TRBD1 is a possible D gene (5 bases). The germline V and J ends were trimmed by 3 bases and 5 bases, with 17 bases remaining between them. Looked up from germline, CDR1 is MGHRA and CDR2 is YSYEKL. The CDR3 contains 16 residues. CDR3: CASSHFPRQRNNEQFF. CDR3 DNA sequence: TGCGCCAGCAGCCACTTCCCCCGACAGAGAAACAATGAGCAGTTCTTC.

This clone was counted only a few times. This sequence joins TRBV2 and TRBJ1-5, with D possibly being TRBD1 (5 bases). The CDR3 is 14 residues long. Germline lookup yields CDR1 SNHLY and CDR2 FYNNEI. V lost 2 bases and J 6 bases, leaving 11 bases between the germline ends. The CDR3 sequence is CASSEFREGQPQHF. CDR3 nucleotide sequence: TGTGCCAGCAGTGAATTCAGGGAGGGTCAGCCCCAGCATTTT.

The chain carries TRBV2 and TRBJ1-1; TRBD1 is a possible D gene (5 bases). The V end lost 6 bases, the J end lost 4 bases, and 12 bases lay between the germline ends. This CDR3 is built from 13 residues. Per germline, CDR1 SNHLY and CDR2 FYNNEI. CDR3 nucleotide sequence: TGTGCCAGCAGGTCGGGGGTCGGCACTGAAGCTTTCTTT. Its protein product is CASRSGVGTEAFF.

V usage is TRBV7-2 and J usage is TRBJ1-3; 7 bases map to TRBD1. This CDR3 is 14 amino acids long. The V gene's germline CDR1 is SGHTA and CDR2 FQGNSA. Trimming at V came to 5 bases and at J to 5 bases, leaving 6 bases not matched to a gene. DNA of the CDR3: TGTGCCAGCAGCCCCGGACAGGCTCGAAACACCATATATTTT. Protein product: CASSPGQARNTIYF.

This chain connects TRBV13 to TRBJ2-2; the match to TRBD1 covers 8 bases. J was trimmed by 4 bases and V by 4 bases; bases with no gene match: 5. The CDR3 is made up of 15 amino acids. Germline CDR1 reads PRHDT; CDR2 reads FYEKMQ (reference sequence). The DNA of the CDR3 is TGTGCCAGCAGCTCAAGGACAGGGCCCACCGGGGAGCTGTTTTTT. Amino acid sequence: CASSSRTGPTGELFF.

This chain's CDR3 is CASSYSWVAGNEQFF. DNA of the CDR3: TGTGCCAGCAGTTACTCGTGGGTAGCGGGAAATGAGCAGTTCTTC. The chain joins TRBV6-5 to TRBJ2-1; 8 nucleotides agree with TRBD2. Losses at the gene ends were 0 bases for V and 7 bases for J; bases not matched to a gene: 5. The CDR3 is 15 amino acids. Germline assignment: CDR1 MNHEY and CDR2 SVGAGI.

V gene TRBV12-3 or TRBV12-4 combines with J gene TRBJ1-4; possibly TRBD1 for D (5 bases). Trimming cost V 9 bases and J 7 bases, with 12 bases left between them. The length of the CDR3 is 12 residues. CDR3 coding DNA: TGTGCCAGTCAGGGTGTAGGTGAAAAACTGTTTTTT. Translating it yields CASQGVGEKLFF.

The chain couples TRBV24-1 to TRBJ1-2, with 9 bases aligning to TRBD1. This CDR3 has 15 amino acids. J gave up 5 bases and V 4 bases, and 7 bases lay outside the gene matches. Germline CDR1 and CDR2: KGHDR and SFDVKD. As DNA, the CDR3 is TGTGCCACCAGTGACAGGACAGGGGAAGGGTATGGCTACACCTTC. Encoded protein: CATSDRTGEGYGYTF.